What follows are 25 T cell receptor beta chains derived from one specimen sequenced in a study of blood T cell repertoires in COVID-19. Clones were read by immunoSEQ multiplex PCR, and TCRdb kept only the in-frame ones, dropping some. This table holds hundreds of thousands of clones, about 86% found once. Material: peripheral blood. The receptor set was obtained from a man aged 80 or over with acute or convalescent COVID-19.

The V gene is TRBV24-1, the J gene TRBJ2-7, with 8 nucleotides matching TRBD1. Germline-derived CDR1 and CDR2 are KGHDR and SFDVKD. This CDR3 has 17 amino acids. V trimming: 3 bases; J trimming: 0 bases; junction bases outside the gene matches: 9. The CDR3 is CATSDSSGGRSSYEQYF. The CDR3 DNA follows: TGTGCCACCAGTGATAGCTCAGGGGGCAGAAGCTCCTACGAGCAGTACTTC.

This clone was seen once. V and J are TRBV14 and TRBJ1-6, with D perhaps TRBD1 (5 bases). Germline V lookup: CDR1 SGHDN, CDR2 FVKESK. The CDR3 loop spans 13 amino acids. The V and J ends lost 6 bases and 10 bases respectively, with 13 bases between them. The CDR3 spells CASRGQAGSPLHF. CDR3 DNA sequence: TGTGCCAGCAGAGGACAAGCGGGATCACCCCTCCACTTT.

The chain couples TRBV6-5 to TRBJ2-1; the D is unclear. From germline, CDR1 is MNHEY and CDR2 SVGAGI. The CDR3 totals 14 residues. V lost 6 bases and J 6 bases, leaving 15 bases between the germline ends. The CDR3 DNA reads TGTGCCAGCAGCGCCTCCCGTGGCAGCAATGAGCAGTTCTTC. This sequence encodes CASSASRGSNEQFF.

To note about this clone: This specimen includes other DNA sequences encoding the same CDR3. The V and J genes are TRBV5-1 and TRBJ1-6; unclear D gene. The V and J ends lost 0 bases and 10 bases respectively, with 11 bases between them. From germline, CDR1 is SGHRS and CDR2 YFSETQ. This CDR3 has 14 amino acids. CDR3 DNA sequence: TGCGCCAGCAGCTTGGGGGCCACAAAATCACCCCTCCACTTT. Translating gives CASSLGATKSPLHF.

This chain joins TRBV5-1 and TRBJ2-1; TRBD2 matches at 7 bases. Trimming removed 1 base from V and 5 bases from J; junction bases left unmatched: 9. CDR3 size: 16 residues. The germline V gene encodes CDR1 SGHRS and CDR2 YFSETQ. The CDR3 is CASSLSRGWGHNEQFF. For the CDR3, the DNA is TGCGCCAGCAGCTTGTCGCGGGGGTGGGGTCACAATGAGCAGTTCTTC.

The chain carries TRBV5-1 and TRBJ2-2; a weak D match, TRBD1 (5 bases). The germline V gene has CDR1 SGHRS and CDR2 YFSETQ. The CDR3 is made up of 15 amino acids. Deletions cut 1 base from V and 7 bases from J, with 14 bases between. CDR3 sequence reads: CASSLKGQDVGELFF. The CDR3 coding sequence is TGCGCCAGCAGCTTGAAGGGGCAAGATGTCGGGGAGCTGTTTTTT.

This sequence joins TRBV5-1 and TRBJ1-1, with a possible D match to TRBD1 (6 bases). The V end was cut by 4 bases, the J end by 1 base, with 17 bases between. The CDR3 has 16 amino acids. Germline V CDR1 and CDR2: SGHRS, YFSETQ. DNA for the CDR3: TGCGCCAGCAGCCTGGGGCTGACAGGCCGGAACACTGAAGCTTTCTTT. Translation gives CASSLGLTGRNTEAFF.

The J gene is TRBJ2-7, the V gene TRBV3-1 (or the pseudogene TRBV3-2); TRBD1 matches 8 bases. From germline, CDR1 is LGHDT and CDR2 YNNKEL (reference sequence). The CDR3 contains 16 residues. After removal of 6 bases from V and 5 bases from J, the junction contained 15 bases not matched to a gene. CDR3 protein: CASRGHGGRGRHEQYF. The DNA for the CDR3 is TGTGCCAGCAGAGGGCACGGGGGCAGGGGGCGGCACGAGCAGTACTTC.

This clone appeared a few times. The chain combines TRBV29-1 with TRBJ1-1; D remains ambiguous. Germline lookup yields CDR1 SQVTM and CDR2 ANQGSEA. This CDR3 contains 13 residues. The germline V and J ends were trimmed by 0 bases and 4 bases, with 9 bases remaining between them. The CDR3 nucleotides read TGCAGCGTTGAAGACACGGTTGGCACTGAAGCTTTCTTT. This codes for CSVEDTVGTEAFF.

The chain carries TRBV3-1 (or the pseudogene TRBV3-2) and TRBJ2-1; 13 bases fit TRBD2. CDR3 length: 16 residues. Germline V lookup: CDR1 LGHDT, CDR2 YNNKEL (reference sequence). Germline trimming cut 6 bases from V and 5 bases from J; bases unmatched to any gene: 7. CDR3 sequence (DNA): TGTGCCAGCAGACCAAGTGGACTAGCGGGGGACAATGAGCAGTTCTTC. This codes for CASRPSGLAGDNEQFF.

This chain joins TRBV6-5 and TRBJ1-5; D gene unclear. Germline V gives CDR1 MNHEY, CDR2 SVGAGI. The V end lost 5 bases, the J end lost 6 bases, and 11 bases lay between the germline ends. There are 13 residues in the CDR3. CDR3 in DNA: TGTGCCAGCAGTCAACGACACGCTCAGCCCCAGCATTTT. Its translation: CASSQRHAQPQHF.

The V gene is TRBV9, the J gene TRBJ2-7; 10 nucleotides line up with TRBD1. Germline values: CDR1 SGDLS, CDR2 YYNGEE. With 2 bases clipped from V and 0 bases from J, the junction kept 5 bases outside the gene matches. The CDR3 covers 16 residues. CDR3 residues: CASSVGQGPSSYEQYF. The CDR3 DNA reads as TGTGCCAGCAGCGTGGGACAGGGGCCGAGCTCCTACGAGCAGTACTTC.

This clone came up once. This chain joins TRBV28 and TRBJ1-3; TRBD1 is a possible D gene (6 bases). CDR1 and CDR2 (germline): MDHEN, SYDVKM. The CDR3 totals 16 residues. V was cut by 7 bases and J by 0 bases, with 16 bases left in between. CDR3 amino acids: CASTSGAVSSGNTIYF. The CDR3 DNA is TGTGCCAGCACTTCAGGGGCCGTGAGCTCTGGAAACACCATATATTTT.

This clone is a singleton in its sample. The gene calls are TRBV5-1 and TRBJ2-4; 8 positions agree with TRBD1. The CDR3 is 15 amino acids. Per the germline V gene, CDR1 is SGHRS and CDR2 is YFSETQ. Unmatched junction bases numbered 2, after V lost 2 bases and J lost 1 base. The CDR3 loop reads CASSLQGDAKNIQYF. In nucleotides, the CDR3 is TGCGCCAGCAGCTTACAGGGGGACGCCAAAAACATTCAGTACTTC.

This clone came up a few times. The rearrangement joins TRBV24-1 to TRBJ2-1, with 11 bases identical to TRBD1. V lost 6 bases, J lost 5 bases, and 2 bases stayed unmatched. The CDR3 contains 14 residues. The V gene's germline CDR1 is KGHDR and CDR2 SFDVKD. CDR3 in amino acids: CATSWGQGDNEQFF. The CDR3 DNA follows: TGTGCCACCAGTTGGGGACAGGGGGACAATGAGCAGTTCTTC.

V gene TRBV3-1 (or the pseudogene TRBV3-2) combines with J gene TRBJ2-6, with unresolved D. Germline CDR1 LGHDT, CDR2 YNNKEL (reference sequence). The CDR3 is 17 residues long. V was clipped by 7 bases and J by 0 bases, with 16 bases between them. CDR3 sequence: CASTPYVASSGANVLTF. DNA of the CDR3: TGTGCCAGCACCCCGTATGTGGCCAGCTCTGGGGCCAACGTCCTGACTTTC.

The chain joins TRBV5-1 to TRBJ2-7; 12 positions agree with TRBD2. The CDR3 has 14 amino acids. Germline loops: CDR1 SGHRS, CDR2 YFSETQ. The J segment lost 5 bases and the V segment lost 4 bases, leaving 4 bases of the junction unmatched. The CDR3 sequence: CASSVTSGSHEQYF. DNA of the CDR3: TGCGCCAGCAGCGTGACTAGCGGGAGTCACGAGCAGTACTTC.

V and J are TRBV15 and TRBJ2-7, with D tentatively TRBD1 (6 bases). CDR3 length equals 15 residues. The V gene lost 2 bases and the J gene lost 2 bases, with 13 bases spanning the gap. Germline V CDR1 and CDR2: LNHNV, YYDKDF (reference sequence). In DNA form, the CDR3 reads TGTGCCACCAGCAGAAACCGGGACACAGCCTACGAGCAGTACTTC. As protein: CATSRNRDTAYEQYF. Complete variable domain (other parts from reference TRBV15 and TRBJ2-7): DAMVIQNPRYQVTQFGKPVTLSCSQTLNHNVMYWYQQKSSQAPKLLFHYYDKDFNNEADTPDNFQSRRPNTSFCFLDIRSPGLGDTAMYLCATSRNRDTAYEQYFGPGTRLTVT.

DNA for the CDR3: TGTGCCAGCAGCTCCTGGGCCCAGGACAGGGGGCAGGAGCAGTACTTC. Residues: CASSSWAQDRGQEQYF. The gene calls are TRBV7-9 and TRBJ2-7; 11 nucleotides match TRBD1. Losses at the gene ends were 4 bases for V and 7 bases for J; bases not matched to a gene: 12. Per the germline V gene, CDR1 is SEHNR and CDR2 is FQNEAQ (reference sequence). The CDR3 contains 16 residues. The entire variable domain, with the rest obtained from reference TRBV7-9 and TRBJ2-7, is as follows: DTGVSQNPRHKITKRGQNVTFRCDPISEHNRLYWYRQTLGQGPEFLTYFQNEAQLEKSRLLSDRFSAERPKGSFSTLEIQRTEQGDSAMYLCASSSWAQDRGQEQYFGPGTRLTVT.

The chain joins TRBV2 to TRBJ2-7, with 7 bases matching TRBD2. CDR3 length: 14 amino acids. Germline loops: CDR1 SNHLY, CDR2 FYNNEI. V gave up 6 bases and J gave up 2 bases; unmatched junction bases: 7. The CDR3 reads CASRGGTEAYEQYF. The CDR3 DNA sequence: TGTGCCAGCAGGGGAGGGACTGAAGCCTACGAGCAGTACTTC.

The V call is TRBV7-2, the J call TRBJ2-7; TRBD2 matches at 13 bases. The CDR3 length is 15 residues. Trimming removed 5 bases from V and 4 bases from J; junction bases left unmatched: 5. Germline loops: CDR1 SGHTA, CDR2 FQGNSA. The CDR3 region has the DNA TGTGCCAGCAGCCCTCGGACTAGCGGGAGTTACGAGCAGTACTTC. Protein: CASSPRTSGSYEQYF.

This rearrangement joins TRBV5-5 to TRBJ1-1; weak D call: TRBD1 (6 bases). Germline CDR1 reads SGHKS; CDR2 reads YYEKEE (reference sequence). This CDR3 has 15 residues. V was trimmed by 4 bases and J by 5 bases, leaving 18 bases between them. As DNA, the CDR3 is TGTGCCAGCAGCAAGGGGGTGGGGTCAGGGACTGAAGCTTTCTTT. This translates into CASSKGVGSGTEAFF.

The genes are TRBV7-9 and TRBJ2-1; the D gene is possibly TRBD2 (6 bases). V was shortened by 3 bases and J by 5 bases, with 14 bases between the two germline ends. The length of the CDR3 is 15 residues. CDR1 is SEHNR, CDR2 FQNEAQ, per germline (reference sequence). Here the CDR3 reads CASSFARDWNNEQFF. The CDR3 DNA reads as TGTGCCAGCAGCTTCGCTCGGGACTGGAACAATGAGCAGTTCTTC.

The chain employs TRBV9 and TRBJ1-3; D remains ambiguous. The CDR3 sequence is 14 residues long. The V gene's germline CDR1 is SGDLS and CDR2 YYNGEE. The V end lost 3 bases, the J end lost 4 bases, and 11 bases lay between the germline ends. For the CDR3, the DNA is TGTGCCAGCAGCGCTACCCCGGAGGGAAACACCATATATTTT. It codes for CASSATPEGNTIYF. Filled out from reference TRBV9 and TRBJ1-3, the complete variable domain reads DSGVTQTPKHLITATGQRVTLRCSPRSGDLSVYWYQQSLDQGLQFLIQYYNGEERAKGNILERFSAQQFPDLHSELNLSSLELGDSALYFCASSATPEGNTIYFGEGSWLTVV.

The chain employs TRBV7-9 and TRBJ2-3, with D unresolved. The CDR3 loop spans 14 amino acids. The germline gives CDR1 SEHNR, CDR2 FQNEAQ (reference sequence). V gave up 8 bases and J gave up 6 bases, with 18 bases separating them. CDR3 protein: CASSPQDGWDTQYF. Written as DNA, the CDR3 is TGTGCCAGCTCCCCTCAGGATGGCTGGGATACGCAGTATTTT.